This T cell receptor (beta chain) appears in the sequencing data of a study of identifying expanded T cells in peripheral blood. Notes on the study in general: Over approximately two and four weeks, about 16 and 19 clones changed, versus around 1.1 between replicates. Approximately two-week clone count variance significantly increased as total template count grew.

Collection occurred without any documented infections or immune events in donors. Only in-frame clones appear in the TCRdb table, and some are missing; sequencing was by immunoSEQ multiplex PCR. This table has 95,000 to 100,000 clones, around nine tenths appearing once. Comments on this clone: No antigen is known for it.

Germline CDR1 and CDR2: LNHNV and YYDKDF (reference sequence). This CDR3 is built from 17 residues. Trimming cost V 0 bases and J 6 bases, with 19 bases left between them. The gene calls are TRBV15 and TRBJ2-3, with D possibly matching TRBD1 (6 bases). The TCR comes from a person aged 18-70 years in good health. Sequencing was performed on blood. Here the CDR3 DNA reads TGTGCCACCAGCAGAGAACTATTAACAGGGATGGCGGATACGCAGTATTTT. Translated: CATSRELLTGMADTQYF. Supplemented by reference TRBV15 and TRBJ2-3, the full variable domain reads DAMVIQNPRYQVTQFGKPVTLSCSQTLNHNVMYWYQQKSSQAPKLLFHYYDKDFNNEADTPDNFQSRRPNTSFCFLDIRSPGLGDTAMYLCATSRELLTGMADTQYFGPGTRLTVL.